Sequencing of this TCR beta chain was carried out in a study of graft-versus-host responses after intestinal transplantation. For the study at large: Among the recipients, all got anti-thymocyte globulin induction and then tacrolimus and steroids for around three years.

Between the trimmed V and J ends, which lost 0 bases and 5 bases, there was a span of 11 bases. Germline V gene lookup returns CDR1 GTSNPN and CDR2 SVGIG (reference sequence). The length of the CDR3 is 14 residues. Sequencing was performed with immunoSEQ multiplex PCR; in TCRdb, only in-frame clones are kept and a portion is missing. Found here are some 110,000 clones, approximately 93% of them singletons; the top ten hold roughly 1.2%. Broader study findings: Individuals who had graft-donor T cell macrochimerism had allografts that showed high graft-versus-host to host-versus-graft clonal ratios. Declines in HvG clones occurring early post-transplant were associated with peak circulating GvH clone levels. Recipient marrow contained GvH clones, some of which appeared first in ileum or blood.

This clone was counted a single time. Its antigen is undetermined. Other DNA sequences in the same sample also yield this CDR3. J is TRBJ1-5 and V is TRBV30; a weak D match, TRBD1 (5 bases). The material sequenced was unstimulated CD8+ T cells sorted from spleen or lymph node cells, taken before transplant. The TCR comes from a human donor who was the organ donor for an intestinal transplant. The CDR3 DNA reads TGTGCCTGGAGTGTGGGGCAGGGCCATCAGCCCCAGCATTTT. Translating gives CAWSVGQGHQPQHF.